This T cell receptor (beta chain) was identified during a study of blood T cell repertoires in COVID-19. Looking at the study overall: Material from acute and convalescent COVID-19 was sourced from the United States, Italy and Spain. The analysed material was cDNA or gDNA that came from T cells, B-cell-depleted T cells, or PBMCs.

TCRdb's table, derived via immunoSEQ multiplex PCR, lists solely in-frame clones and lacks some. The sample has fewer than 65,000 clones, 75% to 90% seen once; the top ten hold around 6%. This CDR3 has 14 residues. The junction had 4 bases not matched to a gene; V was cut back by 5 bases and J by 1 base. In germline, CDR1 is LNHDA, CDR2 SQIVND (reference sequence). This TCR was sampled from a man aged 55 to 69 with acute or convalescent COVID-19. The J gene is TRBJ2-7, the V gene TRBV19, with 8 bases aligning to TRBD1. The sample comprised peripheral blood. The CDR3 loop reads CASSAWDRSYEQYF. The CDR3 DNA reads as TGTGCCAGTAGTGCATGGGACAGGTCCTACGAGCAGTACTTC.